What follows are 12 T cell receptor beta chains derived from one specimen sequenced in a study of T cell responses to AZD1222 COVID-19 vaccine. Using immunoSEQ multiplex PCR, the repertoire was profiled, and TCRdb retains in-frame clones only, with some absent. The sample yields 150,000 or so clones, more than 85% seen once. The sequences come from peripheral blood, collected on day 0 of AZD1222 vaccination. The receptors were gathered from an adult in good health.

The chain recombines TRBV7-9 with TRBJ1-3; D call uncertain. V was trimmed by 5 bases and J by 4 bases, leaving 12 bases between them. Per the germline V gene, CDR1 is SEHNR and CDR2 is FQNEAQ (reference sequence). CDR3 size: 14 residues. The CDR3 reads CASSEISGGNTIYF. CDR3 in DNA: TGTGCCAGCAGCGAAATTAGTGGGGGAAACACCATATATTTT.

This clone has only one observation. V and J are TRBV5-1 and TRBJ1-3, with D possibly TRBD1 on 6 matching bases. This CDR3 contains 16 residues. Trimming left V 1 base short and J 4 bases short, with 15 bases between. The germline CDR1 and CDR2 sequences are SGHRS and YFSETQ. This CDR3 reads CASSLRMGARGNTIYF. The CDR3 coding sequence is TGCGCCAGCAGCTTGCGAATGGGGGCGCGAGGAAACACCATATATTTT.

The chain recombines TRBV7-6 with TRBJ1-5, with 7 positions matching TRBD1. V shed 4 bases and J 0 bases; nucleotides not matched to a gene: 9. This CDR3 contains 17 residues. CDR1 is SGHVS, CDR2 FNYEAQ, per germline. The CDR3 nucleotides are TGTGCCAGCAGCTCCCGAGCGGGACAGAATAGCAATCAGCCCCAGCATTTT. The encoded protein is CASSSRAGQNSNQPQHF.

The V call is TRBV5-6, the J call TRBJ2-7; D might be TRBD1 (6 bases). Trimming took 2 bases from V and 2 from J, leaving 17 bases between them. The CDR3 has 16 residues. The V gene's germline CDR1 is SGHDT and CDR2 YYEEEE. The CDR3 here is CASSFRGGRSTYEQYF. Written as DNA, the CDR3 is TGTGCCAGCAGCTTTAGAGGGGGAAGGTCGACCTACGAGCAGTACTTC.

This chain connects TRBV11-2 to TRBJ2-1; TRBD1 aligns across 8 bases. The CDR3 is made up of 15 amino acids. Looked up from germline, CDR1 is SGHAT and CDR2 is FQNNGV. V gave up 4 bases and J gave up 5 bases; unmatched junction bases: 7. CDR3 nucleotide sequence: TGTGCCAGCAGCTATCGGACAGGGAAAAACAATGAGCAGTTCTTC. It yields the protein CASSYRTGKNNEQFF.

The chain carries TRBV7-6 and TRBJ2-1; D is possibly TRBD1 or TRBD2 (5 bases each). Trimming took off 5 bases at V and 2 bases at J, with 13 bases between the two ends. This CDR3 comprises 15 residues. Germline CDR1 and CDR2: SGHVS and FNYEAQ. In nucleotides, the CDR3 is TGTGCCAGCAGCCTGGGGACGGAACCCTACAATGAGCAGTTCTTC. Translation gives CASSLGTEPYNEQFF.

The chain couples TRBV10-1 to TRBJ1-4, with D perhaps TRBD1 (5 bases). V was pared by 8 bases and J by 3 bases, with 13 bases between. CDR1 WNHNN and CDR2 SYGVQD come from the germline V gene (reference sequence). CDR3 length: 14 amino acids. CDR3 region: CASGVGTANEKLFF. In DNA form, the CDR3 reads TGCGCCAGCGGAGTGGGGACGGCTAATGAAAAACTGTTTTTT.

V gene TRBV10-1 combines with J gene TRBJ2-1; TRBD2 aligns across 11 bases. V was clipped by 3 bases and J by 4 bases; unmatched bases: 5. Germline CDR1 is WNHNN and CDR2 is SYGVQD (reference sequence). The CDR3 loop spans 16 amino acids. The CDR3 nucleotides read TGCGCCAGCAGTGACACTTTAGCGGGAGGGTACAATGAGCAGTTCTTC. It specifies CASSDTLAGGYNEQFF.

The CDR3 sequence is CASSLTGSIYGYTF. As DNA, the CDR3 is TGTGCCAGCAGCCTGACAGGGAGCATCTATGGCTACACCTTC. The V call is TRBV11-2, the J call TRBJ1-2; 7 nucleotides line up with TRBD1. J lost 4 bases, V lost 5 bases, and 7 bases had no gene match. Per germline, CDR1 SGHAT and CDR2 FQNNGV. The CDR3 totals 14 residues.

This chain joins TRBV11-3 and TRBJ2-1, with TRBD2 matching over 9 bases. CDR1 is SGHNT, CDR2 YENEEA, per germline. The ends lost 3 bases at V and 2 bases at J; junction bases unmatched: 2. CDR3 length: 15 amino acids. The CDR3 loop reads CASSLSGGTYNEQFF. CDR3 nucleotide sequence: TGTGCCAGCAGCTTGAGCGGGGGGACCTACAATGAGCAGTTCTTC.

The gene calls are TRBV6-5 and TRBJ1-5; 9 positions agree with TRBD1. Germline lookup yields CDR1 MNHEY and CDR2 SVGAGI. This CDR3 has 15 residues. V was pared by 7 bases and J by 3 bases, with 7 bases of the junction left unmatched. This CDR3 is CASTSRTGANQPQHF. In DNA, the CDR3 is TGTGCCAGCACGTCCCGGACAGGGGCCAATCAGCCCCAGCATTTT.

The chain links TRBV4-1 to TRBJ2-7; 7 positions agree with TRBD1. Germline CDR1 MGHRA, CDR2 YSYEKL. The CDR3 has 16 residues. Germline trimming cut 0 bases from V and 0 bases from J; bases unmatched to any gene: 5. CDR3 residues: CASSQESQGSSYEQYF. DNA for the CDR3: TGCGCCAGCAGCCAAGAATCACAGGGGTCCTCCTACGAGCAGTACTTC.